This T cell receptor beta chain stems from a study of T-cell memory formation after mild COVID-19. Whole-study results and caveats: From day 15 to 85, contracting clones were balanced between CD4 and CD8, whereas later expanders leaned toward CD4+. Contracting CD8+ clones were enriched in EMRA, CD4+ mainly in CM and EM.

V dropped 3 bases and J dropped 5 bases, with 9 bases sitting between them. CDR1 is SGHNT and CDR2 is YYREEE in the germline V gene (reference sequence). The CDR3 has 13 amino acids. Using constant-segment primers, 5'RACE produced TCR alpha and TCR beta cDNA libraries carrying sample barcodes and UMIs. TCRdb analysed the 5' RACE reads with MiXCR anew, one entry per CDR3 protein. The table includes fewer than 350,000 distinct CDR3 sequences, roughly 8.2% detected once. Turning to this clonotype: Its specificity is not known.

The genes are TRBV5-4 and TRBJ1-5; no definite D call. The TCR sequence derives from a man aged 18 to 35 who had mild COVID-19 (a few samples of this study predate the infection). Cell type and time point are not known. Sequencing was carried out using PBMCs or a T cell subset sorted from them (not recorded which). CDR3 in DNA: TGTGCCAGCAGCTCTGGCTGGGATCAGCCCCAGCATTTT. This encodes CASSSGWDQPQHF.